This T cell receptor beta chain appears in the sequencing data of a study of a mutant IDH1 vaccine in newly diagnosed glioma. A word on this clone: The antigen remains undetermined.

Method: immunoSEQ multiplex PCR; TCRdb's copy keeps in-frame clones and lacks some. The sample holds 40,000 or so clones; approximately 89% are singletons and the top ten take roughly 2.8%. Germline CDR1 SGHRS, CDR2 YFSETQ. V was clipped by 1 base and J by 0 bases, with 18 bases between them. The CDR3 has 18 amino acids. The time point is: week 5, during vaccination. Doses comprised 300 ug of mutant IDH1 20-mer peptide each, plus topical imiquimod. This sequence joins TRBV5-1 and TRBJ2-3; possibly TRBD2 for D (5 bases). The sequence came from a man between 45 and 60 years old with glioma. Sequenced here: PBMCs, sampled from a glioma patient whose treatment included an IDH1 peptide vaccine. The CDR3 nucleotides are TGCGCCAGCAGCTTGTCTATATTGGTTGGCGGGAGCACAGATACGCAGTATTTT. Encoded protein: CASSLSILVGGSTDTQYF.